Each of the 27 T cell receptor beta chains below was sequenced from the same sample in a study of OX40 agonist ivuxolimab in advanced cancers. Produced via immunoSEQ multiplex PCR; TCRdb's table is partial and in-frame only. The sample has around 2,900 clones, around 78% seen once. The specimen comprised CD4+ or CD8+ T cells sorted from blood, sampled in a trial of the OX40 agonist ivuxolimab. These receptors came from an adult with an advanced solid tumor such as melanoma, head and neck, liver or kidney cancer.

The chain combines TRBV14 with TRBJ1-5; D is uncertain. CDR3 length: 13 amino acids. In germline, CDR1 is SGHDN, CDR2 FVKESK. With 4 bases removed from V and 4 bases from J, the gap between germline ends came to 8 bases. Here the CDR3 DNA reads TGTGCCAGCAGCCTGACACCAAATCAGCCCCAGCATTTT. It specifies CASSLTPNQPQHF.

The chain couples TRBV4-1 to TRBJ2-1, with TRBD2 as a possible D gene (6 bases). V was cut by 5 bases and J by 10 bases, with 24 bases left in between. The germline CDR1 and CDR2 sequences are MGHRA and YSYEKL. The CDR3 has 16 amino acids. CDR3 DNA sequence: TGCGCCAGCAGCTTCTTAGGCGGGATTGGGGCGGGGGAGCAGTTCTTC. It codes for CASSFLGGIGAGEQFF.

This rearrangement joins TRBV5-1 to TRBJ2-7, with 8 bases matching TRBD2. The CDR3 length is 15 residues. Germline loops: CDR1 SGHRS, CDR2 YFSETQ. J gave up 0 bases and V 0 bases, and 2 bases lay outside the gene matches. The CDR3 loop reads CASSLGSGASYEQYF. DNA of the CDR3: TGCGCCAGCAGCTTGGGTAGCGGGGCCTCCTACGAGCAGTACTTC.

This clone has only one observation. V gene TRBV6-4 combines with J gene TRBJ1-1; D not certain. CDR3 length: 13 amino acids. The germline gives CDR1 MRHNA, CDR2 SNTAGT. V lost 8 bases and J 4 bases, leaving 14 bases between the germline ends. CDR3 sequence (DNA): TGTGCCAGCGCGGGGAGGAAGCCCACTGAAGCTTTCTTT. Its protein product is CASAGRKPTEAFF.

This chain links TRBV4-1 with TRBJ1-3; D gene uncertain. Deletions cut 1 base from V and 6 bases from J, with 4 bases between. Germline V gene lookup returns CDR1 MGHRA and CDR2 YSYEKL. There are 12 residues in the CDR3. The CDR3 sequence is CASSQGLNTIYF. The CDR3 DNA reads TGCGCCAGCAGCCAAGGGTTAAACACCATATATTTT.

On this clone: At one boundary the junction diverges from the germline segment, which might be a read error. The chain joins TRBV11-2 to TRBJ2-7; 11 bases match TRBD2. Germline loops: CDR1 SGHAT, CDR2 FQNNGV. This CDR3 comprises 16 residues. This CDR3 is CASTLLAGALGYEQYF. The CDR3 nucleotides read TGTGCCAGCACCTTACTAGCGGGAGCGTTGGGCTACGAGCAGTACTTC.

The chain combines TRBV7-9 with TRBJ1-1; perhaps TRBD1 as D (5 bases). The CDR3 has 14 amino acids. Germline V gene sequence: CDR1 SEHNR, CDR2 FQNEAQ (reference sequence). V lost 1 base and J lost 5, with 11 bases in between. CDR3 protein: CASSLVMGGTEAFF. CDR3 sequence (DNA): TGTGCCAGCAGCTTAGTTATGGGGGGGACTGAAGCTTTCTTT.

V is TRBV19 and J is TRBJ2-1; D is unresolved. This CDR3 has 14 residues. Germline V gene lookup returns CDR1 LNHDA and CDR2 SQIVND (reference sequence). V shed 0 bases and J shed 10 bases, with 13 bases lying between them. The CDR3 is CASSIDLKVGEQFF. For the CDR3, the DNA is TGTGCCAGTAGTATAGATTTAAAAGTAGGCGAGCAGTTCTTC.

The chain couples TRBV4-3 to TRBJ1-5; 12 nucleotides align to TRBD1. V gave up 2 bases and J gave up 0 bases; unmatched junction bases: 5. The CDR3 is 18 amino acids. Germline V CDR1 and CDR2: LGHNA, YSLEER. CDR3 residues: CASSQRDRGRDSNQPQHF. DNA of the CDR3: TGCGCCAGCAGCCAACGGGACAGGGGGCGGGATAGCAATCAGCCCCAGCATTTT.

The chain joins TRBV4-3 to TRBJ2-7; TRBD2 agrees at 11 bases. V shed 3 bases, J shed 6 bases, and the junction held 10 bases outside the gene matches. This CDR3 region has 16 residues. Germline V CDR1 and CDR2: LGHNA, YSLEER. The CDR3 DNA sequence: TGCGCCAGCAGCCAGGGGACTAGCGGCACGTCCAGCGAGCAGTACTTC. It translates to CASSQGTSGTSSEQYF.

The genes are TRBV6-5 and TRBJ2-1; 10 bases fit TRBD2. Germline CDR1 reads MNHEY; CDR2 reads SVGAGI. There are 13 residues in the CDR3. Losses at the gene ends were 11 bases for V and 4 bases for J; bases not matched to a gene: 5. The CDR3 nucleotides read TGTGCCTCCCGGACTAGCGGTTACAATGAGCAGTTCTTC. It codes for CASRTSGYNEQFF.

This clone was observed a handful of times. V is TRBV28 and J is TRBJ1-1, with D uncertain. CDR1 is MDHEN and CDR2 is SYDVKM in the germline V gene. The length of the CDR3 is 13 residues. With 3 bases removed from V and 6 bases from J, the gap between germline ends came to 11 bases. Here the CDR3 reads CASSFRVVAEAFF. DNA of the CDR3: TGTGCCAGCAGTTTCCGGGTAGTGGCTGAAGCTTTCTTT. The full variable domain, in which reference TRBV28 and TRBJ1-1 provide the parts outside the CDR3, is DVKVTQSSRYLVKRTGEKVFLECVQDMDHENMFWYRQDPGLGLRLIYFSYDVKMKEKGDIPEGYSVSREKKERFSLILESASTNQTSMYLCASSFRVVAEAFFGQGTRLTVV.

V is TRBV27 and J is TRBJ2-5; D not resolved. The CDR3 has 13 residues. V lost 6 bases to trimming and J lost 2 bases, with 10 bases between them. Germline CDR1 reads MNHEY; CDR2 reads SMNVEV (reference sequence). The CDR3 loop is CASRAENQETQYF. The CDR3 DNA is TGTGCCAGCAGGGCAGAAAATCAAGAGACCCAGTACTTC.

J is TRBJ2-1 and V is TRBV7-9; 8 bases are shared with TRBD2. The CDR3 length is 15 residues. J lost 4 bases, V lost 1 base, and 3 bases had no gene match. Germline loops: CDR1 SEHNR, CDR2 FQNEAQ (reference sequence). The CDR3 DNA is TGTGCCAGCAGCTTAGAGGTAGCGGGATACAATGAGCAGTTCTTC. This sequence encodes CASSLEVAGYNEQFF.

This CDR3 reads CASNLPGGTEAFF. For the CDR3, the DNA is TGCGCCAGCAACTTACCAGGGGGGACTGAAGCTTTCTTT. This chain joins TRBV5-1 and TRBJ1-1; 7 bases agree with TRBD1. This CDR3 region has 13 residues. V was clipped by 6 bases and J by 5 bases; unmatched bases: 7. Germline CDR1 reads SGHRS; CDR2 reads YFSETQ.

V gene TRBV10-1 combines with J gene TRBJ2-6; D gene unclear. V was trimmed by 5 bases and J by 5 bases, leaving 22 bases between them. Germline CDR1 reads WNHNN; CDR2 reads SYGVQD (reference sequence). The CDR3 covers 18 residues. CDR3: CASSFGERSQSRANVLTF. The CDR3 DNA follows: TGCGCCAGCAGTTTTGGGGAAAGATCGCAAAGTCGGGCCAACGTCCTGACTTTC.

The chain couples TRBV28 to TRBJ1-2; 8 bases agree with TRBD1. The V segment lost 5 bases and the J segment 6 bases; nucleotides outside the gene matches: 5. From germline, CDR1 is MDHEN and CDR2 SYDVKM. The CDR3 covers 13 residues. This CDR3 reads CASSPGQGHGYTF. The CDR3 DNA reads TGTGCCAGCAGTCCCGGACAGGGCCATGGCTACACCTTC.

This clone is large (0.1 to 1%) in the sample. One end of the junction fails to match germline, which may point to a read error. The chain has TRBV7-2 and TRBJ2-7, with TRBD2 identical over 11 bases. Germline values: CDR1 SGHTA, CDR2 FQGNSA. The CDR3 sequence is 16 residues long. The CDR3 region has the DNA TGTGCCAGCACCTTACTAGCGGGAGCGTTGGGCTACGAGCAGTACTTC. This gives the protein CASTLLAGALGYEQYF.

A single count supports this clone. The V gene is TRBV5-4, the J gene TRBJ1-1, with TRBD1 as a possible D gene (5 bases). The CDR3 loop spans 16 amino acids. V was clipped by 0 bases and J by 4 bases, with 16 bases between them. Looked up from germline, CDR1 is SGHNT and CDR2 is YYREEE (reference sequence). DNA of the CDR3: TGTGCCAGCAGCTTGGCCGGGGCCTTAGGACGCACTGAAGCTTTCTTT. Its translation is CASSLAGALGRTEAFF.

The V call is TRBV28, the J call TRBJ2-7; no firm D call. CDR3 length equals 15 residues. Trimming pared 4 bases from V and 1 base from J, leaving 14 bases between. Per germline, CDR1 MDHEN and CDR2 SYDVKM. CDR3 DNA: TGTGCCAGCAGTTCCAAATGGGGTCATTCCTACGAGCAGTACTTC. Translated: CASSSKWGHSYEQYF.

V and J are TRBV6-1 and TRBJ1-1; weak D call: TRBD1 (6 bases). The CDR3 contains 11 residues. V gave up 8 bases and J gave up 5 bases, with 9 bases separating them. Germline lookup yields CDR1 MNHNS and CDR2 SASEGT. For the CDR3, the DNA is TGTGCCAGCGGGGGGCTGACTGAAGCTTTCTTT. Translation gives CASGGLTEAFF.

The chain carries TRBV19 and TRBJ2-7; 7 bases agree with TRBD2. Germline CDR1 LNHDA, CDR2 SQIVND (reference sequence). The V segment lost 6 bases and the J segment 3 bases; nucleotides outside the gene matches: 5. There are 13 residues in the CDR3. The CDR3 reads CASRGGERYEQYF. CDR3 nucleotides: TGTGCCAGTAGGGGAGGGGAGCGCTACGAGCAGTACTTC.

The chain recombines TRBV7-2 with TRBJ2-2, with no clear D. Germline assignment: CDR1 SGHTA and CDR2 FQGNSA. With 1 base removed from V and 5 bases from J, the gap between germline ends came to 11 bases. CDR3 length: 15 residues. CDR3 sequence: CASSLEGMGTGELFF. The CDR3 bases are TGTGCCAGCAGCTTAGAGGGCATGGGGACCGGGGAGCTGTTTTTT.

J is TRBJ1-2 and V is TRBV4-2; the D gene is possibly TRBD1 (5 bases). Germline-derived CDR1 and CDR2 are LGHNA and YNFKEQ. The V end was cut by 0 bases, the J end by 4 bases, with 15 bases between. This CDR3 is 16 amino acids long. In DNA, the CDR3 is TGTGCCAGCAGCCAAGAGACCGCTACAGGTGGCTATGGCTACACCTTC. Translated, it gives CASSQETATGGYGYTF.

The J gene is TRBJ1-2, the V gene TRBV29-1; the match to TRBD1 covers 7 bases. Germline V gives CDR1 SQVTM, CDR2 ANQGSEA. This CDR3 has 13 residues. V trimming: 7 bases; J trimming: 8 bases; junction bases outside the gene matches: 13. CDR3 sequence reads: CSARTGLHGGYTF. CDR3 nucleotides: TGCAGCGCCCGGACAGGATTACATGGGGGCTACACCTTC.

The chain joins TRBV4-1 to TRBJ2-3; 11 bases are a match to TRBD2. Unmatched junction bases numbered 6, after V lost 4 bases and J lost 6 bases. CDR3 length equals 15 residues. Germline V gene sequence: CDR1 MGHRA, CDR2 YSYEKL. The CDR3 reads CASSPPGTSGDTQYF. CDR3 nucleotide sequence: TGCGCCAGCAGCCCCCCGGGGACTAGCGGCGATACGCAGTATTTT.

This clone was recorded only once. The rearrangement uses TRBV27 and TRBJ1-6; no firm D call. The length of the CDR3 is 13 residues. Germline assignment: CDR1 MNHEY and CDR2 SMNVEV (reference sequence). The germline V and J ends were trimmed by 2 bases and 3 bases, with 2 bases remaining between them. The CDR3 sequence is CASSLGYNSPLHF. Here the CDR3 DNA reads TGTGCCAGCAGTTTAGGCTATAATTCACCCCTCCACTTT.